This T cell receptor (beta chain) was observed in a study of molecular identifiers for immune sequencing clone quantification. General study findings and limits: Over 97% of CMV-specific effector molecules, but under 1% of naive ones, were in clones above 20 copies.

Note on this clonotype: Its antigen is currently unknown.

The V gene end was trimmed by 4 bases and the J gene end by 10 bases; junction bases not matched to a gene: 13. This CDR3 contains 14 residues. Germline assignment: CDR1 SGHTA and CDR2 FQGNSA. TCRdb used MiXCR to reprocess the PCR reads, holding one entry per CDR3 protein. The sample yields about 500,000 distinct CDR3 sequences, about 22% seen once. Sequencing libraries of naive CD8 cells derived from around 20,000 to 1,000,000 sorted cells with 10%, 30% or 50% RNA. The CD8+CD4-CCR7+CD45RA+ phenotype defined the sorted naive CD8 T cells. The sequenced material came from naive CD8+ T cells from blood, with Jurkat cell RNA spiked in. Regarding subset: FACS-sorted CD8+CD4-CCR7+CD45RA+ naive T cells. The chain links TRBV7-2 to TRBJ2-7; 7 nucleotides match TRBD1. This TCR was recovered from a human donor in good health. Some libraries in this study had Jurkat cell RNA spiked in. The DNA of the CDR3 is TGTGCCAGCAGCTACGGGTCCGGACAGGCGCCCCAGTACTTC. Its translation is CASSYGSGQAPQYF. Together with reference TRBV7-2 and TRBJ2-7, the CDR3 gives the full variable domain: GAGVSQSPSNKVTEKGKDVELRCDPISGHTALYWYRQSLGQGLEFLIYFQGNSAPDKSGLPSDRFSAERTGGSVSTLTIQRTQQEDSAVYLCASSYGSGQAPQYFGPGTRLTVT.